This entry lists 31 T cell receptor beta chains sequenced from one sample in a study of blood T cell repertoires in COVID-19. The table came from immunoSEQ multiplex PCR; TCRdb's copy has only in-frame clones and leaves some out. The sample has 100,000 to 150,000 clones, around four fifths seen once; the top ten hold 2.4%. Material for sequencing was PBMCs or T cells enriched from blood (not recorded which). These receptors were collected from a man aged 35 to 55 with acute COVID-19.

The chain joins TRBV24-1 to TRBJ2-6, with 9 bases fitting TRBD2. CDR1 is KGHDR and CDR2 is SFDVKD in the germline V gene. This CDR3 has 15 amino acids. The trim removed 5 bases at V and 12 bases at J, leaving 10 bases unmatched. The CDR3 here is CATSGLERGVGVLTF. CDR3 sequence (DNA): TGTGCCACCAGTGGTCTCGAGCGGGGGGTCGGCGTCCTGACTTTC.

This chain joins TRBV28 and TRBJ1-2; 7 nucleotides agree with TRBD1. V lost 8 bases and J lost 0; bases outside the gene matches: 9. Germline V gives CDR1 MDHEN, CDR2 SYDVKM. The CDR3 is made up of 15 amino acids. DNA for the CDR3: TGTGCCAGCTACTATGGGACAGTAGCTAACTATGGCTACACCTTC. As protein: CASYYGTVANYGYTF.

The chain couples TRBV3-1 (or the pseudogene TRBV3-2) to TRBJ2-3; 14 bases map to TRBD2. CDR1 and CDR2 from the germline V gene are LGHDT and YNNKEL (reference sequence). Trimming took 4 bases from V and 2 from J; bases not matched to a gene: 11. The CDR3 is 19 residues long. The chain's CDR3 is CASSRASGLAGDSTDTQYF. The CDR3 DNA sequence: TGTGCCAGCAGCCGCGCCTCGGGACTAGCGGGGGATTCCACAGATACGCAGTATTTT.

This clone was picked up a small number of times. This rearrangement joins TRBV19 to TRBJ1-3; D is undetermined. The CDR3 has 15 amino acids. V dropped 4 bases and J dropped 4 bases, with 14 bases sitting between them. Germline V gives CDR1 LNHDA, CDR2 SQIVND (reference sequence). The CDR3 protein is CASSRAPSEGNTIYF. In DNA form, the CDR3 reads TGTGCCAGTAGTAGGGCCCCGTCGGAAGGAAACACCATATATTTT.

In this sample, this clone turned up a few times. This rearrangement joins TRBV5-1 to TRBJ1-2; the D gene is possibly TRBD1 (5 bases). Germline V gene lookup returns CDR1 SGHRS and CDR2 YFSETQ. V lost 3 bases, J lost 7 bases, and 16 bases lay in between. The CDR3 runs to 14 residues. The CDR3 region is CASSYPREGGGYTF. DNA for the CDR3: TGCGCCAGCAGCTACCCCAGGGAGGGAGGTGGCTACACCTTC.

The genes are TRBV12-3 or TRBV12-4 and TRBJ1-5; unclear D gene. The CDR3 length is 13 residues. V dropped 3 bases and J dropped 5 bases, with 8 bases sitting between them. CDR3 loop: CASSLAGHQPQHF. For the CDR3, the DNA is TGTGCCAGCAGTTTGGCAGGCCATCAGCCCCAGCATTTT.

This chain uses TRBV3-1 (or the pseudogene TRBV3-2) with TRBJ1-1, with a weak D call TRBD1 (6 bases). The ends were cut back, 5 bases at V and 4 bases at J, with 17 bases in the middle. CDR1 and CDR2 (germline): LGHDT, YNNKEL (reference sequence). The CDR3 is made up of 15 amino acids. This CDR3 is CASSTPRGQSTEAFF. The CDR3 DNA reads as TGTGCCAGCAGCACACCCCGTGGACAGTCCACTGAAGCTTTCTTT.

The chain carries TRBV13 and TRBJ2-7; D not resolved. This CDR3 is 14 amino acids long. V dropped 6 bases and J dropped 1 base, with 13 bases sitting between them. Looked up from germline, CDR1 is PRHDT and CDR2 is FYEKMQ (reference sequence). This chain's CDR3 is CASSLRSLSYEQYF. In nucleotides, the CDR3 is TGTGCCAGCAGTCTAAGGAGCCTATCCTACGAGCAGTACTTC.

This clone was detected a few times. CDR3 amino acids: CASSLTMRFTDTQYF. For the CDR3, the DNA is TGTGCCAGCAGCCTGACCATGAGGTTCACAGATACGCAGTATTTT. This rearrangement joins TRBV7-2 to TRBJ2-3; D is unresolved. The CDR3 is made up of 15 amino acids. Per germline, CDR1 SGHTA and CDR2 FQGNSA. Trimming removed 5 bases at V and 2 bases at J, with 14 bases between. Using reference TRBV7-2 and TRBJ2-3 for the parts outside the CDR3, the full variable domain is GAGVSQSPSNKVTEKGKDVELRCDPISGHTALYWYRQSLGQGLEFLIYFQGNSAPDKSGLPSDRFSAERTGGSVSTLTIQRTQQEDSAVYLCASSLTMRFTDTQYFGPGTRLTVL.

The chain is built from TRBV5-6 and TRBJ2-1, with TRBD2 matching 7 bases. Trimming at V came to 4 bases and at J to 6 bases, leaving 13 bases not matched to a gene. CDR1 is SGHDT, CDR2 YYEEEE, per germline. CDR3 size: 16 residues. The CDR3 spells CASSPFPGGAPNEQFF. The CDR3 DNA follows: TGTGCCAGCAGCCCCTTCCCGGGGGGAGCCCCCAATGAGCAGTTCTTC. The full variable domain, rest sourced from reference TRBV5-6 and TRBJ2-1, is DAGVTQSPTHLIKTRGQQVTLRCSPKSGHDTVSWYQQALGQGPQFIFQYYEEEERQRGNFPDRFSGHQFPNYSSELNVNALLLGDSALYLCASSPFPGGAPNEQFFGPGTRLTVL.

The gene calls are TRBV19 and TRBJ2-3; no clear D. The CDR3 runs to 14 residues. CDR1 and CDR2 from the germline V gene are LNHDA and SQIVND (reference sequence). Trimming left V 1 base short and J 2 bases short, with 7 bases between. CDR3 nucleotides: TGTGCCAGTAGTATAGGAGGAGACACAGATACGCAGTATTTT. Encoded protein: CASSIGGDTDTQYF.

The CDR3 spells CASSLTGGGQPQHF. CDR3 DNA sequence: TGTGCCAGCAGCCTCACAGGGGGCGGTCAGCCCCAGCATTTT. J is TRBJ1-5 and V is TRBV3-1 (or the pseudogene TRBV3-2); 9 nucleotides align to TRBD1. V lost 4 bases and J lost 6; bases outside the gene matches: 4. Germline V CDR1 and CDR2: LGHDT, YNNKEL (reference sequence). CDR3 length: 14 residues.

Details on this clone: The junction shows a germline mismatch at one end, possibly a read error. The chain couples TRBV6-5 to TRBJ2-1; 11 nucleotides align to TRBD2. The CDR3 loop spans 10 amino acids. The germline gives CDR1 MNHEY, CDR2 SVGAGI. CDR3 DNA sequence: TGTGCCAGCAGTACTAGCGGGAGACTCTTC. This codes for CASSTSGRLF.

The chain joins TRBV6-1 to TRBJ1-5, with 7 bases identical to TRBD1. V shed 2 bases, J shed 9 bases, and the junction held 10 bases outside the gene matches. The germline V gene encodes CDR1 MNHNS and CDR2 SASEGT. The CDR3 has 15 amino acids. Here the CDR3 DNA reads TGTGCCAGCAGTGAAAATCCAGGGGGTCTGAGGCCCCAGCATTTT. Protein sequence: CASSENPGGLRPQHF.

The rearrangement links TRBV27 to TRBJ1-2, with D possibly being TRBD1 (6 bases). Germline CDR1 reads MNHEY; CDR2 reads SMNVEV (reference sequence). The CDR3 contains 15 residues. The V gene lost 3 bases and the J gene lost 4 bases, with 15 bases spanning the gap. As DNA, the CDR3 is TGTGCCAGCAGTTTGGGGCAGGGGCCTTCCTATGGCTACACCTTC. Its translation: CASSLGQGPSYGYTF.

The J gene is TRBJ1-4, the V gene TRBV5-1, with 9 bases identical to TRBD1. The germline V gene encodes CDR1 SGHRS and CDR2 YFSETQ. The J segment lost 8 bases and the V segment lost 3 bases, leaving 5 bases of the junction unmatched. This CDR3 region has 14 residues. The DNA for the CDR3 is TGCGCCAGCAGCTGGGACAGGGTAGGCGAAAAACTGTTTTTT. It translates to CASSWDRVGEKLFF.

This chain uses TRBV6-5 with TRBJ2-7; a weak D match, TRBD2 (5 bases). The CDR3 is 12 residues long. V was pared by 8 bases and J by 3 bases, with 11 bases between. Germline CDR1 is MNHEY and CDR2 is SVGAGI. CDR3 in amino acids: CASGRGHYEQYF. For the CDR3, the DNA is TGTGCCAGCGGAAGAGGGCACTACGAGCAGTACTTC.

DNA of the CDR3: TGTGCCAGCTCCAGGGGGCCCAACGAGCAGTACTTC. The encoded protein is CASSRGPNEQYF. The chain couples TRBV12-3 or TRBV12-4 to TRBJ2-7; 8 nucleotides match TRBD1. The CDR3 has 12 amino acids. Trimming removed 8 bases from V and 5 bases from J; junction bases left unmatched: 5.

This chain links TRBV6-5 with TRBJ1-2; a weak D match, TRBD1 (5 bases). The CDR3 has 14 amino acids. The V end was cut by 5 bases, the J end by 1 base, with 11 bases between. Germline V gives CDR1 MNHEY, CDR2 SVGAGI. The CDR3 spells CASSPTGRNYGYTF. For the CDR3, the DNA is TGTGCCAGCAGTCCAACAGGACGTAACTATGGCTACACCTTC.

This sequence joins TRBV24-1 and TRBJ1-2; perhaps TRBD1 as D (5 bases). CDR3 length: 13 amino acids. From germline, CDR1 is KGHDR and CDR2 SFDVKD. V dropped 7 bases and J dropped 6 bases, with 14 bases sitting between them. The CDR3 is CATRDKIYDGYTF. The CDR3 DNA follows: TGTGCCACCAGGGACAAAATTTACGATGGCTACACCTTC.

The rearrangement joins TRBV19 to TRBJ1-1, with D possibly matching TRBD1 (6 bases). Trimming took off 7 bases at V and 5 bases at J, with 17 bases between the two ends. Germline CDR1 LNHDA, CDR2 SQIVND (reference sequence). This CDR3 has 14 residues. The CDR3 sequence is CASTKNRVQTEAFF. The CDR3 region has the DNA TGTGCCAGTACTAAGAACAGGGTTCAGACTGAAGCTTTCTTT.

V is TRBV6-5 and J is TRBJ2-1, with D unresolved. The V and J ends lost 5 bases and 4 bases respectively, with 6 bases between them. The CDR3 has 12 residues. Per the germline V gene, CDR1 is MNHEY and CDR2 is SVGAGI. The CDR3 DNA reads TGTGCCAGCAGTCCAGATTACAATGAGCAGTTCTTC. Protein sequence: CASSPDYNEQFF.

This chain uses TRBV3-1 (or the pseudogene TRBV3-2) with TRBJ2-5; 8 bases fit TRBD1. With V trimmed by 4 bases and J by 5 bases, 12 bases remained unmatched. Per the germline V gene, CDR1 is LGHDT and CDR2 is YNNKEL (reference sequence). CDR3 length: 16 amino acids. In DNA, the CDR3 is TGTGCCAGCAGCCTACGACAGGGGTGGTCATTGGAGACCCAGTACTTC. Translating it yields CASSLRQGWSLETQYF.

The chain has TRBV19 and TRBJ1-3, with 9 nucleotides matching TRBD1. The V gene's germline CDR1 is LNHDA and CDR2 SQIVND (reference sequence). This CDR3 has 17 residues. Germline trimming cut 3 bases from V and 0 bases from J; bases unmatched to any gene: 6. The chain's CDR3 is CASSIRTGAHSGNTIYF. DNA for the CDR3: TGTGCCAGTAGTATCCGGACAGGGGCCCACTCTGGAAACACCATATATTTT.

The chain employs TRBV25-1 and TRBJ2-1; tentatively, D is TRBD2 (6 bases). The V end was cut by 3 bases, the J end by 9 bases, with 21 bases between. This CDR3 spans 16 amino acids. The V gene's germline CDR1 is MGHDK and CDR2 SYGVNS. The CDR3 is CASSDRTIPRGSEQFF. DNA of the CDR3: TGTGCCAGCAGTGACCGGACTATCCCTCGGGGGAGTGAGCAGTTCTTC.

This chain joins TRBV6-6 and TRBJ1-2; a weak D match, TRBD1 (5 bases). The germline V and J ends were trimmed by 8 bases and 0 bases, with 19 bases remaining between them. In germline, CDR1 is MNHNY, CDR2 SVGAGI (reference sequence). The CDR3 sequence is 16 residues long. CDR3 sequence (DNA): TGTGCCAGCCGGGGCACGGGGGTCGAGGCTAACTATGGCTACACCTTC. Its translation is CASRGTGVEANYGYTF.

The V call is TRBV24-1, the J call TRBJ2-1, with a possible D match to TRBD2 (5 bases). V lost 6 bases and J 12 bases, leaving 17 bases between the germline ends. Germline CDR1 KGHDR, CDR2 SFDVKD. The CDR3 runs to 13 residues. The CDR3 spells CATSSREVSVQFF. The CDR3 coding sequence is TGTGCCACCAGTTCACGGGAAGTTAGCGTGCAGTTCTTC.

This sequence joins TRBV10-3 and TRBJ2-5, with 9 bases aligning to TRBD1. Per germline, CDR1 ENHRY and CDR2 SYGVKD. This CDR3 is 12 amino acids long. V was clipped by 8 bases and J by 5 bases; unmatched bases: 3. CDR3: CAIGTGSETQYF. The DNA of the CDR3 is TGTGCCATCGGGACAGGGTCCGAGACCCAGTACTTC.

This chain uses TRBV2 with TRBJ1-4, with TRBD1 matching over 9 bases. Trimming cost V 6 bases and J 7 bases; bases outside gene matches: 9. Germline CDR1 and CDR2: SNHLY and FYNNEI. This CDR3 spans 15 amino acids. CDR3 in DNA: TGTGCCAGCAGCCGTGGGGGACAGGGTGTTGAAAAACTGTTTTTT. Translation: CASSRGGQGVEKLFF.

The chain joins TRBV19 to TRBJ1-1; no definite D call. The CDR3 runs 14 residues. The V gene lost 1 base and the J gene lost 5 bases, with 11 bases spanning the gap. Germline CDR1 is LNHDA and CDR2 is SQIVND (reference sequence). The CDR3 DNA is TGTGCCAGTAGTATAGGGCCCGGGGATACTGAAGCTTTCTTT. This gives the protein CASSIGPGDTEAFF.

V gene TRBV25-1 combines with J gene TRBJ2-5; 12 nucleotides match TRBD1. Germline-derived CDR1 and CDR2 are MGHDK and SYGVNS. This CDR3 comprises 16 residues. V lost 1 base to trimming and J lost 5 bases; unmatched junction nucleotides: 5. This CDR3 is CASSESGTGGLETQYF. Written as DNA, the CDR3 is TGTGCCAGCAGTGAATCGGGGACAGGGGGCTTGGAGACCCAGTACTTC.